The 13 T cell receptor beta chains in this list originate from one sample, sequenced in a study of cytomegalovirus exposure and HLA in healthy donors. PCR employed 60 Vbeta and 13 Jbeta primers. Clones were read by immunoSEQ multiplex PCR, and TCRdb kept only the in-frame ones, dropping some. The data hold fewer than 200,000 clones, with around 90% observed a single time. The sequencing input was PBMCs. The source of these receptors is a woman younger than 45 in good health and CMV-seronegative.

The gene calls are TRBV6-1 and TRBJ1-2, with 8 bases aligning to TRBD1. Unmatched junction bases numbered 9, after V lost 7 bases and J lost 8 bases. Germline CDR1 is MNHNS and CDR2 is SASEGT. The length of the CDR3 is 13 residues. The CDR3 reads CASIVWTGRGYTF. The CDR3 region has the DNA TGTGCCAGCATCGTCTGGACAGGGAGGGGCTACACCTTC.

The chain carries TRBV4-1 and TRBJ1-6; D unresolved. Trimming removed 0 bases from V and 0 bases from J, with 6 bases in between. The length of the CDR3 is 16 residues. Germline loops: CDR1 MGHRA, CDR2 YSYEKL. CDR3 amino acids: CASSQEASSYNSPLHF. CDR3 nucleotide sequence: TGCGCCAGCAGCCAAGAAGCGAGCTCCTATAATTCACCCCTCCACTTT.

The chain combines TRBV6-6 with TRBJ1-3; D is unresolved. The length of the CDR3 is 13 residues. CDR1 and CDR2 from the germline V gene are MNHNY and SVGAGI (reference sequence). V shed 10 bases and J shed 0 bases, with 10 bases lying between them. The chain's CDR3 is CATGRDSGNTIYF. The CDR3 bases are TGTGCCACCGGACGGGACTCTGGAAACACCATATATTTT.

The V gene is TRBV7-2, the J gene TRBJ1-1; weak D call: TRBD1 (5 bases). The V and J ends lost 7 bases and 4 bases respectively, with 13 bases between them. This CDR3 is built from 13 residues. CDR1 is SGHTA, CDR2 FQGNSA, per germline. The CDR3, as DNA: TGTGCCAGCACCCCGGGGGGTAGCACTGAAGCTTTCTTT. Translating it yields CASTPGGSTEAFF.

In its sample, this clone was seen a few times. This chain uses TRBV18 with TRBJ1-4, with D possibly TRBD1 on 5 matching bases. CDR1 is KGHSH, CDR2 LQKENI, per germline. Trimming left V 2 bases short and J 0 bases short, with 10 bases between. The CDR3 spans 16 residues. CDR3 amino acids: CASSPIGGATNEKLFF. As DNA, the CDR3 is TGTGCCAGCTCACCAATCGGAGGGGCAACTAATGAAAAACTGTTTTTT.

J is TRBJ1-4 and V is TRBV5-4; D is undetermined. The CDR3 runs to 16 residues. V was shortened by 4 bases and J by 8 bases, with 21 bases between the two germline ends. The germline CDR1 and CDR2 sequences are SGHNT and YYREEE (reference sequence). In DNA form, the CDR3 reads TGTGCCAGCAGCGTGAACACCGGGATGAGGAGGGAAAAACTGTTTTTT. Protein sequence: CASSVNTGMRREKLFF.

This chain connects TRBV10-1 to TRBJ2-1; D gene ambiguous. The CDR3 covers 12 residues. CDR1 and CDR2 (germline): WNHNN, SYGVQD (reference sequence). Trimming took off 6 bases at V and 3 bases at J, with 6 bases between the two ends. The CDR3 region has the DNA TGCGCCAGCAGCGCGGACTACAATGAGCAGTTCTTC. Its translation: CASSADYNEQFF.

The rearrangement joins TRBV27 to TRBJ1-6; TRBD1 aligns across 11 bases. The trim removed 5 bases at V and 10 bases at J, leaving 13 bases unmatched. Germline CDR1 reads MNHEY; CDR2 reads SMNVEV (reference sequence). CDR3 size: 17 residues. The DNA of the CDR3 is TGTGCCAGCAGTCCCGTCAGGACAGGGGGCTTCGGATCACCCCTCCACTTT. It yields the protein CASSPVRTGGFGSPLHF.

The CDR3 sequence: CASSGTGHLYEQYF. The CDR3 nucleotides read TGTGCCAGCAGTGGGACAGGGCACTTATACGAGCAGTACTTC. The V gene is TRBV7-2, the J gene TRBJ2-7, with TRBD1 identical over 9 bases. J lost 4 bases, V lost 6 bases, and 7 bases had no gene match. Per the germline V gene, CDR1 is SGHTA and CDR2 is FQGNSA. The CDR3 extends over 14 amino acids. Full variable domain (outside the CDR3, taken from reference TRBV7-2 and TRBJ2-7): GAGVSQSPSNKVTEKGKDVELRCDPISGHTALYWYRQSLGQGLEFLIYFQGNSAPDKSGLPSDRFSAERTGGSVSTLTIQRTQQEDSAVYLCASSGTGHLYEQYFGPGTRLTVT.

The chain recombines TRBV6-1 with TRBJ1-3; D is possibly TRBD1 (5 bases). CDR1 and CDR2 from the germline V gene are MNHNS and SASEGT. V was pared by 4 bases and J by 4 bases, with 14 bases between. CDR3 length: 15 residues. The CDR3 sequence is CASSGGGLGGNTIYF. CDR3 nucleotides: TGTGCCAGCAGTGGGGGGGGACTTGGGGGAAACACCATATATTTT.

CDR3 region: CARAGGFSDTQYF. CDR3 DNA sequence: TGTGCCCGAGCGGGGGGCTTTTCAGATACGCAGTATTTT. The chain links TRBV30 to TRBJ2-3; 9 bases fit TRBD2. The CDR3 is 13 amino acids. Per the germline V gene, CDR1 is GTSNPN and CDR2 is SVGIG (reference sequence). V trimming: 8 bases; J trimming: 4 bases; junction bases outside the gene matches: 7.

The V and J genes are TRBV12-5 and TRBJ2-3; tentative D call: TRBD2 (6 bases). This CDR3 spans 15 amino acids. V was clipped by 5 bases and J by 2 bases, with 14 bases between them. Germline values: CDR1 LGHNT, CDR2 FRNRAP. The DNA for the CDR3 is TGTGCTAGTGGTCCGGGGACTCTACCCACAGATACGCAGTATTTT. This gives the protein CASGPGTLPTDTQYF.

The chain employs TRBV5-1 and TRBJ1-1, with TRBD1 as a possible D gene (5 bases). Trimming cost V 4 bases and J 5 bases, with 15 bases left between them. CDR1 SGHRS and CDR2 YFSETQ come from the germline V gene. The CDR3 loop spans 14 amino acids. CDR3: CASSPRPGGTEAFF. CDR3 DNA sequence: TGCGCCAGCAGCCCTCGTCCGGGGGGAACTGAAGCTTTCTTT.